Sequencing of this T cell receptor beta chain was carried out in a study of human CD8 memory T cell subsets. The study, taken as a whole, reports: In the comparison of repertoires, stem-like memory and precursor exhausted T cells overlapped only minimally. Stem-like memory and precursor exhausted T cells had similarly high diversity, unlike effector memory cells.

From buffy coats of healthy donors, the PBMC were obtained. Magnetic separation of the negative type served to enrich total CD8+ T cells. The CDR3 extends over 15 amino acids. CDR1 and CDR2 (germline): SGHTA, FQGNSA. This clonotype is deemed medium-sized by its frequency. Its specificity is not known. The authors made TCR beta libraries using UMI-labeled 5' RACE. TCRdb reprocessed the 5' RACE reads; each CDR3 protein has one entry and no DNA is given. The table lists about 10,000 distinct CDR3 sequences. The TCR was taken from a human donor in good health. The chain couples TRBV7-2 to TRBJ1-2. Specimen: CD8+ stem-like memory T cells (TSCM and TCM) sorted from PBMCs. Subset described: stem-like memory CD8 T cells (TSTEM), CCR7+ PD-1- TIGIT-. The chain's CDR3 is CASSLSAVEPYGYTF. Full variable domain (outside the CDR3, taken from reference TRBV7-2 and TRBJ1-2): GAGVSQSPSNKVTEKGKDVELRCDPISGHTALYWYRQSLGQGLEFLIYFQGNSAPDKSGLPSDRFSAERTGGSVSTLTIQRTQQEDSAVYLCASSLSAVEPYGYTFGSGTRLTVV.